The clone carrying this T cell receptor (beta chain) was counted a few times. The CDR3 has 16 amino acids. Per germline, CDR1 SGHDT and CDR2 YYEEEE. V lost 4 bases and J lost 2, with 17 bases in between. TCRdb redid the calling of the reads with MiXCR, one entry per CDR3 protein. Altogether approximately 200,000 distinct CDR3 sequences are present, 28% being singletons, with the ten largest covering around 29%. The sample belongs to a study of T cell repertoires in cytomegalovirus infection. The receptor's source is a human donor in good health (CMV status not recorded). Some clones in this sample may be carry-over from other donors' samples. This chain connects TRBV5-6 to TRBJ2-3; possible D gene TRBD2, 6 bases. Sequenced input: PBMCs. The CDR3 DNA sequence: TGTGCCAGCAGCGGGGGGTTAGGCAGGGTCACAGATACGCAGTATTTT. The encoded protein is CASSGGLGRVTDTQYF.